These 27 T cell receptor beta chains were sequenced from one sample in a study of shared clonotypes between healthy human individuals. Assay used: immunoSEQ multiplex PCR; TCRdb lists only in-frame clones, some missing. The sample has roughly 1.5 million clones; 95% to 99% are singletons. The sample taken for sequencing was naive CD4+ T cells sorted from blood. Subset denoted: CD45RA+ positively selected. These receptors all come from a young man in good health.

In its sample, this clone was seen once. This chain joins TRBV6-1 and TRBJ2-1; 9 bases fit TRBD2. Germline lookup yields CDR1 MNHNS and CDR2 SASEGT. The CDR3 sequence is 18 residues long. The junction had 9 bases not matched to a gene; V was cut back by 1 base and J by 2 bases. The CDR3 DNA is TGTGCCAGCAGTGAAGGTCTAGTAGCGGGAGCGACCTACAATGAGCAGTTCTTC. It translates to CASSEGLVAGATYNEQFF.

The chain uses TRBV28 and TRBJ1-2; 9 bases fit TRBD1. Trimming removed 8 bases from V and 2 bases from J; junction bases left unmatched: 6. CDR1 MDHEN and CDR2 SYDVKM come from the germline V gene. There are 14 residues in the CDR3. Here the CDR3 reads CASWGQGVNYGYTF. CDR3 in DNA: TGTGCCAGCTGGGGACAGGGTGTCAACTATGGCTACACCTTC.

The chain employs TRBV18 and TRBJ1-2; possibly TRBD1 for D (5 bases). Germline V gives CDR1 KGHSH, CDR2 LQKENI. The CDR3 runs 12 residues. V gave up 5 bases and J gave up 5 bases, with 9 bases separating them. The CDR3 protein is CASSGREYGYTF. The CDR3 DNA is TGTGCCAGCTCAGGCAGGGAGTATGGCTACACCTTC.

The rearrangement links TRBV10-2 to TRBJ2-1, with a possible D match to TRBD2 (6 bases). This CDR3 comprises 14 residues. Looked up from germline, CDR1 is WSHSY and CDR2 is SAAADI. The germline V and J ends were trimmed by 7 bases and 6 bases, with 16 bases remaining between them. The CDR3 here is CASKGGTTVNEQFF. In DNA form, the CDR3 reads TGCGCCAGCAAGGGCGGGACCACCGTCAATGAGCAGTTCTTC.

The V and J genes are TRBV10-2 and TRBJ1-5; D is possibly TRBD1 (5 bases). CDR1 and CDR2 from the germline V gene are WSHSY and SAAADI. V lost 0 bases, J lost 3 bases, and 9 bases lay in between. The CDR3 extends over 15 amino acids. The CDR3 DNA sequence: TGCGCCAGCAGTGAGTCTATAGGGGACAATCAGCCCCAGCATTTT. This encodes CASSESIGDNQPQHF.

CDR3 sequence: CASSLSGSGGYTF. The CDR3 DNA reads TGTGCCAGCAGTTTATCAGGGTCGGGTGGCTACACCTTC. J is TRBJ1-2 and V is TRBV27, with no clear D. Germline loops: CDR1 MNHEY, CDR2 SMNVEV (reference sequence). This CDR3 is built from 13 residues. Trimming took off 0 bases at V and 7 bases at J, with 9 bases between the two ends.

As regards this clone: Other DNA sequences from this sample encode an identical CDR3 as well. The chain links TRBV28 to TRBJ2-7; D call uncertain. The V and J ends lost 3 bases and 6 bases respectively, with 6 bases between them. This CDR3 comprises 11 residues. CDR1 is MDHEN and CDR2 is SYDVKM in the germline V gene. The DNA for the CDR3 is TGTGCCAGCAGTTTTCGATCCGAGCAGTACTTC. It is translated as CASSFRSEQYF.

The chain is built from TRBV5-1 and TRBJ1-2; possibly TRBD1 for D (5 bases). The V gene lost 2 bases and the J gene lost 0 bases, with 8 bases spanning the gap. CDR1 and CDR2 from the germline V gene are SGHRS and YFSETQ. CDR3 length equals 14 residues. The CDR3 spells CASSFLGANYGYTF. CDR3 in DNA: TGCGCCAGCAGCTTTCTAGGGGCTAACTATGGCTACACCTTC.

This clone was seen a handful of times. This sample also contains other DNA sequences that code for the same CDR3. This chain joins TRBV18 and TRBJ2-7, with a weak D call TRBD1 (6 bases). The CDR3 has 14 residues. Germline V gene sequence: CDR1 KGHSH, CDR2 LQKENI. Trimming cost V 1 base and J 1 base, with 8 bases left between them. Here the CDR3 DNA reads TGTGCCAGCTCACCACTGGACAGTTCCTACGAGCAGTACTTC. This sequence encodes CASSPLDSSYEQYF.

V is TRBV4-3 and J is TRBJ2-1; 10 positions match TRBD2. The germline gives CDR1 LGHNA, CDR2 YSLEER. Trimming at V came to 4 bases and at J to 8 bases, leaving 8 bases not matched to a gene. There are 15 residues in the CDR3. CDR3 sequence reads: CASSPQAGGPDEQFF. The CDR3 nucleotides read TGCGCCAGCAGCCCCCAAGCGGGAGGGCCAGATGAGCAGTTCTTC.

The rearrangement links TRBV5-1 to TRBJ1-4; D not resolved. The CDR3 has 16 amino acids. CDR1 SGHRS and CDR2 YFSETQ come from the germline V gene. V was cut by 0 bases and J by 8 bases, with 17 bases left in between. The CDR3 nucleotides are TGCGCCAGCAGCTTGGCCGAGGCGGGGAGAGGCGAAAAACTGTTTTTT. It encodes CASSLAEAGRGEKLFF. The full variable domain, completed using reference TRBV5-1 and TRBJ1-4, is KAGVTQTPRYLIKTRGQQVTLSCSPISGHRSVSWYQQTPGQGLQFLFEYFSETQRNKGNFPGRFSGRQFSNSRSEMNVSTLELGDSALYLCASSLAEAGRGEKLFFGSGTQLSVL.

The CDR3 nucleotides read TGTGCCAGCAGCTTGGGTGGGGGAGACACTGAAGCTTTCTTT. It encodes CASSLGGGDTEAFF. V is TRBV5-4 and J is TRBJ1-1; perhaps TRBD1 as D (5 bases). This CDR3 spans 14 amino acids. CDR1 is SGHNT and CDR2 is YYREEE in the germline V gene (reference sequence). The V gene lost 0 bases and the J gene lost 3 bases, with 9 bases spanning the gap.

V and J are TRBV5-1 and TRBJ2-7; 7 nucleotides align to TRBD1. V was pared by 3 bases and J by 2 bases, with 8 bases of the junction left unmatched. The germline V gene encodes CDR1 SGHRS and CDR2 YFSETQ. The CDR3 covers 15 residues. CDR3 DNA sequence: TGCGCCAGCAGCTGGGGGACAGCCGAGGCCTACGAGCAGTACTTC. This codes for CASSWGTAEAYEQYF. Full variable domain (remainder filled in from reference TRBV5-1 and TRBJ2-7): KAGVTQTPRYLIKTRGQQVTLSCSPISGHRSVSWYQQTPGQGLQFLFEYFSETQRNKGNFPGRFSGRQFSNSRSEMNVSTLELGDSALYLCASSWGTAEAYEQYFGPGTRLTVT.

V gene TRBV7-9 combines with J gene TRBJ2-7; D possibly corresponds to TRBD2 (6 bases). Germline lookup yields CDR1 SEHNR and CDR2 FQNEAQ (reference sequence). The CDR3 extends over 13 amino acids. The V end lost 4 bases, the J end lost 7 bases, and 14 bases lay between the germline ends. CDR3 in DNA: TGTGCCAGCAGCTCCCCCCCCAGCGGGGAGCAGTACTTC. This translates into CASSSPPSGEQYF.

This clone has just one count. The chain couples TRBV10-3 to TRBJ2-1, with TRBD2 matching 7 bases. The CDR3 spans 11 residues. Germline trimming cut 4 bases from V and 9 bases from J; bases unmatched to any gene: 0. Per germline, CDR1 ENHRY and CDR2 SYGVKD. CDR3 DNA sequence: TGTGCCATCAGTGGCGGGGGTGAGCAGTTCTTC. This sequence encodes CAISGGGEQFF.

The CDR3 DNA follows: TGTGCCAGCAGCTCTAACATTCTACGGTGGAAACTGTTTTTT. The encoded protein is CASSSNILRWKLFF. This chain connects TRBV11-2 to TRBJ1-4; D not certain. The CDR3 covers 14 residues. Trimming took 4 bases from V and 11 from J, leaving 17 bases between them. The germline V gene encodes CDR1 SGHAT and CDR2 FQNNGV. Complete variable domain (other parts from reference TRBV11-2 and TRBJ1-4): EAGVAQSPRYKIIEKRQSVAFWCNPISGHATLYWYQQILGQGPKLLIQFQNNGVVDDSQLPKDRFSAERLKGVDSTLKIQPAKLEDSAVYLCASSSNILRWKLFFGSGTQLSVL.

The chain combines TRBV7-2 with TRBJ2-3, with D tentatively TRBD1 or TRBD2 (5 bases each). The CDR3 is made up of 12 amino acids. Per the germline V gene, CDR1 is SGHTA and CDR2 is FQGNSA. V lost 3 bases and J 11 bases, leaving 12 bases between the germline ends. Here the CDR3 reads CASSFLGGGQYF. The CDR3 DNA is TGTGCCAGCAGCTTTTTGGGTGGGGGGCAGTATTTT.

This clone has just one count. The chain couples TRBV7-3 to TRBJ2-3; 10 bases fit TRBD2. The CDR3 covers 15 residues. The V and J ends lost 5 bases and 3 bases, in that order; junction bases with no gene match: 5. Germline V CDR1 and CDR2: SGHTA, FQGTGA. CDR3: CASSRAGGTTDTQYF. DNA for the CDR3: TGTGCCAGCAGCCGAGCGGGAGGGACGACAGATACGCAGTATTTT. Full variable domain (rest looked up from reference TRBV7-3 and TRBJ2-3): GAGVSQTPSNKVTEKGKYVELRCDPISGHTALYWYRQSLGQGPEFLIYFQGTGAADDSGLPNDRFFAVRPEGSVSTLKIQRTERGDSAVYLCASSRAGGTTDTQYFGPGTRLTVL.

The sample holds one count of this clone. The rearrangement links TRBV5-1 to TRBJ1-2; 9 bases agree with TRBD1. Germline trimming cut 4 bases from V and 4 bases from J; bases unmatched to any gene: 11. CDR1 is SGHRS, CDR2 YFSETQ, per germline. There are 16 residues in the CDR3. CDR3 loop: CASSLTGTGNLYGYTF. The CDR3 DNA is TGCGCCAGCAGCCTAACCGGGACAGGGAACCTCTATGGCTACACCTTC.

This rearrangement joins TRBV28 to TRBJ2-7; 8 nucleotides agree with TRBD2. The length of the CDR3 is 16 residues. Germline V gene lookup returns CDR1 MDHEN and CDR2 SYDVKM. V was clipped by 6 bases and J by 2 bases; unmatched bases: 12. CDR3: CASSGPYSGIAYEQYF. The CDR3 nucleotides read TGTGCCAGCAGCGGCCCGTATAGCGGGATAGCCTACGAGCAGTACTTC. The whole variable domain, filled in from reference TRBV28 and TRBJ2-7, reads DVKVTQSSRYLVKRTGEKVFLECVQDMDHENMFWYRQDPGLGLRLIYFSYDVKMKEKGDIPEGYSVSREKKERFSLILESASTNQTSMYLCASSGPYSGIAYEQYFGPGTRLTVT.

This clone was observed once. For the CDR3, the DNA is TGTGCCAGCAGCGTAGGGGGGTACCAGCCCCAGCATTTT. This encodes CASSVGGYQPQHF. The rearrangement joins TRBV9 to TRBJ1-5; possibly TRBD1 for D (5 bases). V gave up 0 bases and J gave up 7 bases, with 8 bases separating them. Germline CDR1 SGDLS, CDR2 YYNGEE. The CDR3 loop spans 13 amino acids.

V usage is TRBV7-6 and J usage is TRBJ2-1; TRBD2 agrees at 14 bases. Germline V gene sequence: CDR1 SGHVS, CDR2 FNYEAQ. After removal of 5 bases from V and 9 bases from J, the junction contained 6 bases not matched to a gene. The CDR3 sequence is 15 residues long. The CDR3 nucleotides are TGTGCCAGCAGCCCCGGACTAGCGGGAGGCATTGAGCAGTTCTTC. Protein product: CASSPGLAGGIEQFF.

The CDR3 DNA reads TGTGCCAGCAGCACGCGACCAGGGTACAATGAGCAGTTCTTC. This encodes CASSTRPGYNEQFF. The chain combines TRBV9 with TRBJ2-1, with a weak D call TRBD1 (5 bases). Germline CDR1 and CDR2: SGDLS and YYNGEE. Trimming shortened V by 4 bases and J by 4 bases, and 12 bases separated the two germline ends. The CDR3 totals 14 residues.

This chain connects TRBV14 to TRBJ1-2, with 7 bases matching TRBD1. In germline, CDR1 is SGHDN, CDR2 FVKESK. The CDR3 extends over 15 amino acids. J lost 7 bases, V lost 4 bases, and 12 bases had no gene match. This CDR3 is CASSPRLGQAVGYTF. CDR3 sequence (DNA): TGTGCCAGCAGCCCTCGCCTTGGACAGGCTGTTGGCTACACCTTC.

This clone was seen once. V usage is TRBV7-6 and J usage is TRBJ1-1, with D uncertain. This CDR3 has 14 residues. Trimming left V 6 bases short and J 1 base short, with 12 bases between. Per the germline V gene, CDR1 is SGHVS and CDR2 is FNYEAQ. For the CDR3, the DNA is TGTGCCAGCAGTCTATCCCCTTCGAACACTGAAGCTTTCTTT. Protein product: CASSLSPSNTEAFF.

The genes are TRBV4-3 and TRBJ2-2, with TRBD2 matching 15 bases. V gave up 5 bases and J gave up 1 base; unmatched junction bases: 11. The germline V gene has CDR1 LGHNA and CDR2 YSLEER. CDR3 length: 20 amino acids. CDR3 residues: CASSFYPGLAGGQNTGELFF. CDR3 DNA sequence: TGCGCCAGCAGCTTCTACCCGGGACTAGCGGGAGGCCAGAACACCGGGGAGCTGTTTTTT.

The chain combines TRBV15 with TRBJ2-3; D gene ambiguous. This CDR3 region has 15 residues. CDR1 is LNHNV and CDR2 is YYDKDF in the germline V gene (reference sequence). The V and J ends lost 0 bases and 1 base respectively, with 8 bases between them. CDR3 nucleotide sequence: TGTGCCACCAGCAGAGATCTGGTGGGCACAGATACGCAGTATTTT. It encodes CATSRDLVGTDTQYF.